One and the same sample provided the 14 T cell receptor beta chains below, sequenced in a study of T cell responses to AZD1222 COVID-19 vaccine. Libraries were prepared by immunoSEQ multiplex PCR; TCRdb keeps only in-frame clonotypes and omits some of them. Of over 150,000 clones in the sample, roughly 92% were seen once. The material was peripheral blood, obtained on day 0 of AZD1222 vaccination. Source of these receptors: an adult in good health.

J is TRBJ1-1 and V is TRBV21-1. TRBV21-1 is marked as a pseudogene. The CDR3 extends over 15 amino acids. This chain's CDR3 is CASSKERHQNTEAFF. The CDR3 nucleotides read TGTGCCAGCAGCAAAGAACGGCACCAGAACACTGAAGCTTTCTTT.

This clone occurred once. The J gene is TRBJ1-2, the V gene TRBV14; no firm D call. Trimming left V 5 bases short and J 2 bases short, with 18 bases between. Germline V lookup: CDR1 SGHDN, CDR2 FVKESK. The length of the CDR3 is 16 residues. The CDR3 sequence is CASSVKRAGLNYGYTF. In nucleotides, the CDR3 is TGTGCCAGCAGCGTAAAGCGGGCAGGACTCAACTATGGCTACACCTTC. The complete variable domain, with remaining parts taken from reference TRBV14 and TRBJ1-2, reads EAGVTQFPSHSVIEKGQTVTLRCDPISGHDNLYWYRRVMGKEIKFLLHFVKESKQDESGMPNNRFLAERTGGTYSTLKVQPAELEDSGVYFCASSVKRAGLNYGYTFGSGTRLTVV.

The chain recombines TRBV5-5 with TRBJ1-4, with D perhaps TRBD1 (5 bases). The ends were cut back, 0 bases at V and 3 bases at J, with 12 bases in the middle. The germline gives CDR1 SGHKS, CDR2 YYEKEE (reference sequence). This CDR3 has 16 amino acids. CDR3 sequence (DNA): TGTGCCAGCAGCTTGGCAACGACAGCGTCTAATGAAAAACTGTTTTTT. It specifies CASSLATTASNEKLFF. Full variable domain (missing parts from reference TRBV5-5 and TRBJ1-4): DAGVTQSPTHLIKTRGQQVTLRCSPISGHKSVSWYQQVLGQGPQFIFQYYEKEERGRGNFPDRFSARQFPNYSSELNVNALLLGDSALYLCASSLATTASNEKLFFGSGTQLSVL.

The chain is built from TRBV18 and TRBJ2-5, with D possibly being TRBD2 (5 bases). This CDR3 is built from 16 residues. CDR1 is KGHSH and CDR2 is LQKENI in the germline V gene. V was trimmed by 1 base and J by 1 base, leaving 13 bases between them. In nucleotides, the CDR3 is TGTGCCAGCTCACCACAGGGTGACGGGGTCCAAGAGACCCAGTACTTC. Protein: CASSPQGDGVQETQYF.

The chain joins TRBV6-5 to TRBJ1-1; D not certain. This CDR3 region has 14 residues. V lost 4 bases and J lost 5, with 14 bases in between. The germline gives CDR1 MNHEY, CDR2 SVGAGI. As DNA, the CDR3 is TGTGCCAGCAGTTCACTCCCCCCCGAAACTGAAGCTTTCTTT. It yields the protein CASSSLPPETEAFF.

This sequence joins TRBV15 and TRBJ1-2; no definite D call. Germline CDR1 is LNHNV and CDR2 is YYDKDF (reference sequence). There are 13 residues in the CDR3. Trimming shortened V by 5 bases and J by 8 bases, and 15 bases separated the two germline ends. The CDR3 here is CATSLFAAGGYTF. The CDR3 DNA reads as TGTGCCACCAGCCTTTTCGCTGCCGGGGGCTACACCTTC.

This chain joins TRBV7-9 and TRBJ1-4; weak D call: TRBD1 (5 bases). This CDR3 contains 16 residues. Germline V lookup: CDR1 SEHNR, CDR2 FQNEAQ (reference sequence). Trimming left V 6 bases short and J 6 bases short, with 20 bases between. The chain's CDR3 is CASSPASPGAHEKLFF. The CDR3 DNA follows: TGTGCCAGCAGTCCAGCCTCCCCCGGGGCTCATGAAAAACTGTTTTTT. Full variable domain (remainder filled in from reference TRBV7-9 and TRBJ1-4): DTGVSQNPRHKITKRGQNVTFRCDPISEHNRLYWYRQTLGQGPEFLTYFQNEAQLEKSRLLSDRFSAERPKGSFSTLEIQRTEQGDSAMYLCASSPASPGAHEKLFFGSGTQLSVL.

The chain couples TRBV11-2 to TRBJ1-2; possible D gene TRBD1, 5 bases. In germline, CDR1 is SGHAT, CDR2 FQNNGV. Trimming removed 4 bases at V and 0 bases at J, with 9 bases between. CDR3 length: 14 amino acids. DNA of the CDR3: TGTGCCAGCAGCTCAGGGCCCTCTAACTATGGCTACACCTTC. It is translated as CASSSGPSNYGYTF.

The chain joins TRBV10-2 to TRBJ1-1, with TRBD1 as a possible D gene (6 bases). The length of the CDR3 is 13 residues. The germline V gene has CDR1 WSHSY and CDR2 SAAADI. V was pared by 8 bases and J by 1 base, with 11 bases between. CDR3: CASHKTGNTEAFF. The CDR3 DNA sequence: TGCGCCAGCCACAAGACAGGGAACACTGAAGCTTTCTTT.

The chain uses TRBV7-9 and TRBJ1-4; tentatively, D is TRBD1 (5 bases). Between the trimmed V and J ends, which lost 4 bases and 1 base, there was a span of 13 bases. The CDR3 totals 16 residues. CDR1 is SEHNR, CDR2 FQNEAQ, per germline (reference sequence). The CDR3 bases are TGTGCCAGCAGCTGGCAGGGTCGGAGAACTAATGAAAAACTGTTTTTT. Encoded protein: CASSWQGRRTNEKLFF.

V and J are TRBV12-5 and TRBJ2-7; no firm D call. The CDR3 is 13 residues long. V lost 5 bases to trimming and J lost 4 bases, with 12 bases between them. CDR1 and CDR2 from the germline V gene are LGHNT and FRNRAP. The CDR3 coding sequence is TGTGCTAGTGGTCCGATGGGGTTTTACGAGCAGTACTTC. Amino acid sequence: CASGPMGFYEQYF.

The CDR3 loop is CASSINKGTEAFF. Here the CDR3 DNA reads TGTGCCAGTAGTATTAACAAAGGCACTGAAGCTTTCTTT. The chain uses TRBV19 and TRBJ1-1; no firm D call. Germline V gives CDR1 LNHDA, CDR2 SQIVND (reference sequence). V dropped 3 bases and J dropped 4 bases, with 9 bases sitting between them. The CDR3 extends over 13 amino acids.

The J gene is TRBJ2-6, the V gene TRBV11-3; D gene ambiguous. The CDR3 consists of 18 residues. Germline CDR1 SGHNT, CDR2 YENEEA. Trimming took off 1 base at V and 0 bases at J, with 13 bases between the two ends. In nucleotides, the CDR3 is TGTGCCAGCAGCTTAGGTAAATGGAACTACTCTGGGGCCAACGTCCTGACTTTC. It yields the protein CASSLGKWNYSGANVLTF.

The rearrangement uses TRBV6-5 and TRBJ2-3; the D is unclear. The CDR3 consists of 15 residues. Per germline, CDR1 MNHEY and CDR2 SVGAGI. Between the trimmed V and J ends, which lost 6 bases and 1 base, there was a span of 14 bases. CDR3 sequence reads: CASSPAKVRTDTQYF. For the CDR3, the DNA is TGTGCCAGCAGCCCCGCCAAGGTTCGCACAGATACGCAGTATTTT.